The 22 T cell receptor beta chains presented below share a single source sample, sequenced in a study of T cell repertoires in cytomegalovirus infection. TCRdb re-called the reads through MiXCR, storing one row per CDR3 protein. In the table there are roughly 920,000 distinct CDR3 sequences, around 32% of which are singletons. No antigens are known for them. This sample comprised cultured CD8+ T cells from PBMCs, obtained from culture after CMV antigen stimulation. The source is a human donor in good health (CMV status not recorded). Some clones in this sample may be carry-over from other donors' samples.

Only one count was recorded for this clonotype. The CDR3 DNA follows: TGTGCCAGCAGCCAAGATCTGGGGTTCACTGAAGCTTTCTTT. Translation: CASSQDLGFTEAFF. The chain carries TRBV14 and TRBJ1-1; D is unresolved. V lost 0 bases, J lost 4 bases, and 9 bases lay in between. There are 14 residues in the CDR3. From germline, CDR1 is SGHDN and CDR2 FVKESK.

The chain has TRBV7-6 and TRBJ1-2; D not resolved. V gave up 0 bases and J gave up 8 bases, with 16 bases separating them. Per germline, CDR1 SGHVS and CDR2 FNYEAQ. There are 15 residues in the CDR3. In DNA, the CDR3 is TGTGCCAGCAGCTTAGCCCTGGACTTACTGAGGGGCTACACCTTC. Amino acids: CASSLALDLLRGYTF.

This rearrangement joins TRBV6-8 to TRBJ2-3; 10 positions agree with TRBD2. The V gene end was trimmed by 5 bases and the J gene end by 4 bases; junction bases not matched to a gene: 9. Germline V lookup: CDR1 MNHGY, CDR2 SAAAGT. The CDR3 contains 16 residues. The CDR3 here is CASSRMKRGGPDTQYF. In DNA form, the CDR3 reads TGTGCCAGCAGTCGGATGAAGCGGGGGGGCCCAGATACGCAGTATTTT.

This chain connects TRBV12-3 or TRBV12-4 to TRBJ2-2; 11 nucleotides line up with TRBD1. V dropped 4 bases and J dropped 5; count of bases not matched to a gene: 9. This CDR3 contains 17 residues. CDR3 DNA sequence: TGTGCCAGCAGTTCCCCCGGGACAGGGGGTCTAACCGGGGAGCTGTTTTTT. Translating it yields CASSSPGTGGLTGELFF.

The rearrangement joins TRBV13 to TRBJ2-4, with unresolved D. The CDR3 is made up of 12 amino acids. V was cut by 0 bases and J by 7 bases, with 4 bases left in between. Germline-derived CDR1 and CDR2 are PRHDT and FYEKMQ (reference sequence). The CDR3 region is CASSLGANIQYF. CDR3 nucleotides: TGTGCCAGCAGCTTAGGTGCGAACATTCAGTACTTC.

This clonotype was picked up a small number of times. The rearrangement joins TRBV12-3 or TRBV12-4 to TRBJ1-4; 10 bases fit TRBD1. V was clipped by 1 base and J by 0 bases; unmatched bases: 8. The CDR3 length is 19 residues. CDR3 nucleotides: TGTGCCAGCAGTTTAGGACAGGGGGCGAAAAACGCAACTAATGAAAAACTGTTTTTT. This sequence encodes CASSLGQGAKNATNEKLFF.

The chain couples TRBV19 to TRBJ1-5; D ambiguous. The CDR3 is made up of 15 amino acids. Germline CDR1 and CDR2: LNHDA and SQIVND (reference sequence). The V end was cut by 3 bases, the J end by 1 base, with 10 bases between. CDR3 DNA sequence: TGTGCCAGTAGTATGGTGACGGCGAGCAATCAGCCCCAGCATTTT. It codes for CASSMVTASNQPQHF.

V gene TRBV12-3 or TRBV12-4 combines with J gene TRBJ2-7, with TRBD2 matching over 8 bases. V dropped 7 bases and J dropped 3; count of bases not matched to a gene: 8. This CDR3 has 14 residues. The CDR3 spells CASTTGTSGYEQYF. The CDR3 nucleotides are TGTGCCAGCACGACCGGGACTAGTGGCTACGAGCAGTACTTC.

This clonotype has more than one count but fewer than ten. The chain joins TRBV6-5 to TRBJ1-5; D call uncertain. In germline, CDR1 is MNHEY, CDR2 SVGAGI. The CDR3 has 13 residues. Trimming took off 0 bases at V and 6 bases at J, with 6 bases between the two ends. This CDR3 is CASSYSKSQPQHF. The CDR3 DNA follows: TGTGCCAGCAGTTACTCGAAAAGTCAGCCCCAGCATTTT.

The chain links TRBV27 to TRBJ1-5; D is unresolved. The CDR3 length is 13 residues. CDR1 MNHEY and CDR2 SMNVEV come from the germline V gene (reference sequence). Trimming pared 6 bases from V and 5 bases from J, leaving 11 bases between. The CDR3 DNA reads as TGTGCCAGCAGGCTTGGGCGGGATCAGCCCCAGCATTTT. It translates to CASRLGRDQPQHF.

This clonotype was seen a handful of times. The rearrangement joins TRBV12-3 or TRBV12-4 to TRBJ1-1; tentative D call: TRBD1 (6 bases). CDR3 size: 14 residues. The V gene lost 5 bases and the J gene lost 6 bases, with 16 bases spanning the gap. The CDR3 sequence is CASSRGGGTAEAFF. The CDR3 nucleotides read TGTGCCAGCAGTAGGGGAGGGGGAACGGCTGAAGCTTTCTTT.

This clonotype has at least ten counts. CDR3 loop: CAGYDSSGGYTDTQYF. The CDR3 region has the DNA TGTGCCGGATACGATTCTAGCGGGGGGTACACAGATACGCAGTATTTT. This rearrangement joins TRBV6-5 to TRBJ2-3, with 11 bases identical to TRBD2. Germline V gives CDR1 MNHEY, CDR2 SVGAGI. V trimming: 11 bases; J trimming: 2 bases; junction bases outside the gene matches: 12. CDR3 length: 16 residues.

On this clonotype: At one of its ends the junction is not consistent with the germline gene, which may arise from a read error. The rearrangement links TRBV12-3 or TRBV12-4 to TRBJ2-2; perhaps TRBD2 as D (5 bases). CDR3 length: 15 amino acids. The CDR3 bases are TGTGCCAGCAGTTTAGATAGCGAAAACACCGGGGATCTGTTTTTT. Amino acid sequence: CASSLDSENTGDLFF.

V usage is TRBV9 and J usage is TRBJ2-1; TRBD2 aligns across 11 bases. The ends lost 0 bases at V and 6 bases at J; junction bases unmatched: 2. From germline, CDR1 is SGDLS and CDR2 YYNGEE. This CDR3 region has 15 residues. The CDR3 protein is CASSVELAGVNEQFF. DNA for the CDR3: TGTGCCAGCAGCGTAGAACTAGCGGGGGTCAATGAGCAGTTCTTC.

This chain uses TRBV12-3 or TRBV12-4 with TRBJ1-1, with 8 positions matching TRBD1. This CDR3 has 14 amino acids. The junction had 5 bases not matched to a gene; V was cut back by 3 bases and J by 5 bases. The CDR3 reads CASSFWTGRTEAFF. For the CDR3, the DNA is TGTGCCAGCAGTTTTTGGACAGGGAGGACTGAAGCTTTCTTT.

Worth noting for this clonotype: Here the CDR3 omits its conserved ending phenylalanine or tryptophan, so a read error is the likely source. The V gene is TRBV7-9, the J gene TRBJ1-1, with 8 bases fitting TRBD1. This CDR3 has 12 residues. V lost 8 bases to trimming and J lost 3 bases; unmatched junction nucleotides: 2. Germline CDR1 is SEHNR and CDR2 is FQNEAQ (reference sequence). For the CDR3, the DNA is TGTGCCAGCCGGGACAGGTACACTGAAGCTTTCATT. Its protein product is CASRDRYTEAFI.

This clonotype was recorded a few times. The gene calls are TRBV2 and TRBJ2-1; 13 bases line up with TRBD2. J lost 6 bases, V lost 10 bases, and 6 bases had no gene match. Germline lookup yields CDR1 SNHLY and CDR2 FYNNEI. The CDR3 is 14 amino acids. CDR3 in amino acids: CATWTSGGSNEQFF. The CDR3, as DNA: TGTGCCACGTGGACTAGCGGGGGAAGCAATGAGCAGTTCTTC.

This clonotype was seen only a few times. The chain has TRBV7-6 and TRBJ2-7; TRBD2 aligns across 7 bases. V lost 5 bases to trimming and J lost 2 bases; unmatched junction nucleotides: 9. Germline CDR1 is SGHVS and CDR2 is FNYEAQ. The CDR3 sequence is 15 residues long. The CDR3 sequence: CASSPTSSGTYEQYF. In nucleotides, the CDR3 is TGTGCCAGCAGCCCGACGTCTAGCGGTACCTACGAGCAGTACTTC.

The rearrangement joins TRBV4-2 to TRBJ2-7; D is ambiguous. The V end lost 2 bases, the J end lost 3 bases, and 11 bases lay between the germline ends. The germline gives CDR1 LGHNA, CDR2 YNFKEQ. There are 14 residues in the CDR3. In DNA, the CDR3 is TGTGCCAGCAGCCAAAACGGGTTGGGCTACGAGCAGTACTTC. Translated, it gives CASSQNGLGYEQYF.

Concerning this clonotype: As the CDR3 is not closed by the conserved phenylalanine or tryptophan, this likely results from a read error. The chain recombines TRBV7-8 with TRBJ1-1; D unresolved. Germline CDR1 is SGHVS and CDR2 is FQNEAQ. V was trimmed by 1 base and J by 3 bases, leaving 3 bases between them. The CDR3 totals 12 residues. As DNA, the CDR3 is TGTGCCAGCAGCTTAGTTCACACTGAAGCTTTCTCT. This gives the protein CASSLVHTEAFS.

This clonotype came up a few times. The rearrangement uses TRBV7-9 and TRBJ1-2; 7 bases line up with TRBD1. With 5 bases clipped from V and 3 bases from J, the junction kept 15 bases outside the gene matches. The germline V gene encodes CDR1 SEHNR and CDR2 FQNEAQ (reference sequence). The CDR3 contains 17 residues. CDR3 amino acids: CASSTVPRDSYYYGYTF. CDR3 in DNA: TGTGCCAGCAGCACAGTTCCCCGGGACAGCTACTACTATGGCTACACCTTC.

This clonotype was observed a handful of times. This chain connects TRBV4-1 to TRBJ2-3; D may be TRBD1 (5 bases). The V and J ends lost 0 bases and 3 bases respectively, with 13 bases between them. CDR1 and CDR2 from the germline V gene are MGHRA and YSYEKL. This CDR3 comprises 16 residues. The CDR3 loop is CASSQDLPTVTDTQYF. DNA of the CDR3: TGCGCCAGCAGCCAAGATTTACCGACAGTGACAGATACGCAGTATTTT.